The entry below gives a single T cell receptor (beta chain) sequence along with its context. The data stem from a study of CD8+ T cells in alopecia areata. RNA was extracted and reverse transcribed into cDNA as the sequencing template. Libraries were prepared by immunoSEQ multiplex PCR; TCRdb keeps only in-frame clonotypes and omits some of them. The sample yields about 97,000 clones, roughly two fifths seen once. CDR3 length: 15 residues. Between the trimmed V and J ends, which lost 7 bases and 1 base, there was a span of 14 bases. Germline CDR1 and CDR2: MNHEY and SVGAGI. The sample was CD4+ T cells sorted from blood. The chain joins TRBV6-5 to TRBJ1-5; D remains unclear. The TCR originated in a human donor with alopecia areata. CDR3 DNA: TGTGCCAGCAAAGGGAGGGTTCGAAGCAATCAGCCCCAGCATTTT. Its translation is CASKGRVRSNQPQHF.